Given below is one TCR beta chain in context. Its antigen is not identified. Deletions cut 0 bases from V and 5 bases from J, with 11 bases between. CDR1 is SGDLS and CDR2 is YYNGEE in the germline V gene. The CDR3 has 15 residues. The method was immunoSEQ multiplex PCR; TCRdb's version includes in-frame clones alone and lacks a portion of them. The sample shows about 70,000 clones, around nine tenths of them seen only once. The entry originates in a study of T cell responses to AZD1222 COVID-19 vaccine. Notes on the study in general: Recipients of two AZD1222 doses showed rising Spike-specific TCR breadth and depth. The donor cohort was predominantly white British with a female majority, and clonal diversity may have been underestimated. The peak T cell response came first, and repertoires were sampled only after it.

Second doses that came at about 4 or about 12 weeks were put together. This specimen consisted of peripheral blood, obtained 28 days after the second AZD1222 dose. The TCR originated in an adult who received the AZD1222 COVID-19 vaccine. This chain uses TRBV9 with TRBJ2-2; D uncertain. In DNA, the CDR3 is TGTGCCAGCAGCGTAGCCACACCCCAAACCGGGGAGCTGTTTTTT. Protein sequence: CASSVATPQTGELFF.